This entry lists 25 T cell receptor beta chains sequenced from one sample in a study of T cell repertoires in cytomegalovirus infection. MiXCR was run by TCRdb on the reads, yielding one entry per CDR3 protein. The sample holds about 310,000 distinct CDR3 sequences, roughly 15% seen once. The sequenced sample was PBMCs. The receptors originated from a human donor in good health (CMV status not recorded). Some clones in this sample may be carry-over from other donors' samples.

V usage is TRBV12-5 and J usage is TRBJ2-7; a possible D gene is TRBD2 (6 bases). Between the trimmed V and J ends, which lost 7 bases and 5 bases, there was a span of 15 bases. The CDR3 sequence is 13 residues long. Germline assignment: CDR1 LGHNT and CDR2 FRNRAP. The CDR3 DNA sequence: TGTGCTAGTGCTCCCCGGGGGTTCGACGAGCAGTACTTC. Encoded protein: CASAPRGFDEQYF.

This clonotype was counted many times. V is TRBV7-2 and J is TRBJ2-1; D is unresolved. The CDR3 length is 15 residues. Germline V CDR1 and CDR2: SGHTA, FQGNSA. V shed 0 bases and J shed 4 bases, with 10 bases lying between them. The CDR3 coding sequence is TGTGCCAGCAGCTTAGCGGCGACGCCTTACAATGAGCAGTTCTTC. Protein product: CASSLAATPYNEQFF.

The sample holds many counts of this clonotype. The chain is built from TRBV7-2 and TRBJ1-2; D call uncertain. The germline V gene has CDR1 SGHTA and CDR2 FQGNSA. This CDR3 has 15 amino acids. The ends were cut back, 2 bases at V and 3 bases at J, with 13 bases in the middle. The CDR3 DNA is TGTGCCAGCAGCTTACAGGCCAGTCTAGACTATGGCTACACCTTC. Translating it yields CASSLQASLDYGYTF. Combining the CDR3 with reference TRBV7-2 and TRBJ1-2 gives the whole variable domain GAGVSQSPSNKVTEKGKDVELRCDPISGHTALYWYRQSLGQGLEFLIYFQGNSAPDKSGLPSDRFSAERTGGSVSTLTIQRTQQEDSAVYLCASSLQASLDYGYTFGSGTRLTVV.

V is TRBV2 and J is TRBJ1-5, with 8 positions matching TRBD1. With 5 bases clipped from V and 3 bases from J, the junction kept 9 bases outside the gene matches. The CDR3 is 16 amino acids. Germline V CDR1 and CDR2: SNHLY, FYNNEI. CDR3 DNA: TGTGCCAGCAGTCTCAGGGGGCCTCTCTTCAATCAGCCCCAGCATTTT. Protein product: CASSLRGPLFNQPQHF.

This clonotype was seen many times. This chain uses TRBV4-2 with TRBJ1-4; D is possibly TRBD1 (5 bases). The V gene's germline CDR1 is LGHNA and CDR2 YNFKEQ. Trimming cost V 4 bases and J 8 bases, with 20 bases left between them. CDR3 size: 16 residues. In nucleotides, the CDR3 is TGTGCCAGCAGCCCGCCTCTGGGCAGGGCCAGCGAAAAACTGTTTTTT. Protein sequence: CASSPPLGRASEKLFF.

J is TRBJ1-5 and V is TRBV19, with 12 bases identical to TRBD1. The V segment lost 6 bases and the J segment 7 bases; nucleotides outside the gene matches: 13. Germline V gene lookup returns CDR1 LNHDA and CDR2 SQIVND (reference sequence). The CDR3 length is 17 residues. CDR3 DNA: TGTGCCAGTAGCTCCGACTTGGGACAGGGGGCTCGGCAGCCCCAGCATTTT. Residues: CASSSDLGQGARQPQHF.

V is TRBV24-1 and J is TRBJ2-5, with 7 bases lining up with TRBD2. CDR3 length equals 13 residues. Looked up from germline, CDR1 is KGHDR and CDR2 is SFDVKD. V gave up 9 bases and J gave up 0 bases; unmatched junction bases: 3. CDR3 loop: CATGSGDQETQYF. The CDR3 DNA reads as TGTGCCACCGGCAGCGGGGACCAAGAGACCCAGTACTTC.

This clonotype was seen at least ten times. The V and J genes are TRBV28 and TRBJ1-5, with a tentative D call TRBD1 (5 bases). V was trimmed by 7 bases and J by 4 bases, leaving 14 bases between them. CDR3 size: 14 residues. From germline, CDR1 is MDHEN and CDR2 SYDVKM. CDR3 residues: CASKTPGGNQPQHF. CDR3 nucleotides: TGTGCCAGCAAGACCCCTGGGGGGAATCAGCCCCAGCATTTT.

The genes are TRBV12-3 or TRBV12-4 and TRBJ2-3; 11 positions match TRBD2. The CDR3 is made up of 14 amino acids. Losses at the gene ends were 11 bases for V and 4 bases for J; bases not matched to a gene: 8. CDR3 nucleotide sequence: TGTGCCGATGCAACTAGCGGGGGCGCAGATACGCAGTATTTT. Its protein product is CADATSGGADTQYF.

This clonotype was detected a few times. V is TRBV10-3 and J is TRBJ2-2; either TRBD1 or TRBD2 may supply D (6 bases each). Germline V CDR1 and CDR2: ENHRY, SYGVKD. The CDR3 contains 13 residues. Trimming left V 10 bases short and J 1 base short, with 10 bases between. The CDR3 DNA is TGTGCCACCGGGGGACAGAACACCGGGGAGCTGTTTTTT. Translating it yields CATGGQNTGELFF.

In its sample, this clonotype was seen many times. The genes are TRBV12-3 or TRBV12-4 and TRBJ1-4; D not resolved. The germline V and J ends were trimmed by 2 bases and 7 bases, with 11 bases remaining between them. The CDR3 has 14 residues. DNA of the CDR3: TGTGCCAGCAGTTTATCAAATCTGGGTGAAAAACTGTTTTTT. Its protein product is CASSLSNLGEKLFF.

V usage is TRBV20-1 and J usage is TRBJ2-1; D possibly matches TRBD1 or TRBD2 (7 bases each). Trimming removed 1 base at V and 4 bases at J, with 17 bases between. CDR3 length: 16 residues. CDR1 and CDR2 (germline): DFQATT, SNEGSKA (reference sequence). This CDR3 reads CSARGRGQGLYNEQFF. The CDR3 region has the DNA TGCAGTGCTAGAGGGAGGGGGCAGGGACTATACAATGAGCAGTTCTTC.

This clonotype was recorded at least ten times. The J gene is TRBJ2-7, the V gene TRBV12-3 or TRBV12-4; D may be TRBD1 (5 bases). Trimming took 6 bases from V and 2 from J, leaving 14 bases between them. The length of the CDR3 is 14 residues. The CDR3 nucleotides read TGTGCCAGCAGACCCTCAGGGTCCCCCTACGAGCAGTACTTC. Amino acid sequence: CASRPSGSPYEQYF.

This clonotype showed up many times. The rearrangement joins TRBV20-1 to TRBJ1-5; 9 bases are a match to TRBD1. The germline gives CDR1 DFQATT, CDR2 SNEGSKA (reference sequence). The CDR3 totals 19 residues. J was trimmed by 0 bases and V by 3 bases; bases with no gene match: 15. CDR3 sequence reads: CSARAPPGQGPYSNQPQHF. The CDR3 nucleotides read TGCAGTGCTAGGGCTCCCCCTGGACAGGGGCCCTATAGCAATCAGCCCCAGCATTTT.

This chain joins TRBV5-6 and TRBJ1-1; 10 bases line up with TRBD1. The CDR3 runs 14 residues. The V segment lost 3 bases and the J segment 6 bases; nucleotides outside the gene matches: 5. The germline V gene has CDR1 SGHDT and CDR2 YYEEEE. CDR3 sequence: CASSSRQGAAEAFF. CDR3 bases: TGTGCCAGCAGCTCAAGACAGGGGGCCGCTGAAGCTTTCTTT.

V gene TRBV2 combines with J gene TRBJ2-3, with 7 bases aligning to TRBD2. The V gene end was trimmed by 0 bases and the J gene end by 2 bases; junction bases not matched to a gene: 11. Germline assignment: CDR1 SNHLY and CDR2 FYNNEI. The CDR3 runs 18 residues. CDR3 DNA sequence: TGTGCCAGCAGTGAAGCGCTTTACCGGGGGGTAAACACAGATACGCAGTATTTT. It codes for CASSEALYRGVNTDTQYF.

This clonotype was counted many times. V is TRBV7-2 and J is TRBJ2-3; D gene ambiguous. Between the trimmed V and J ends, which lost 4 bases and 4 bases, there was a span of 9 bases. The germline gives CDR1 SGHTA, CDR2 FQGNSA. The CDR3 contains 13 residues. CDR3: CASSSHTADTQYF. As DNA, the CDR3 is TGTGCCAGCAGCTCACACACCGCAGATACGCAGTATTTT.

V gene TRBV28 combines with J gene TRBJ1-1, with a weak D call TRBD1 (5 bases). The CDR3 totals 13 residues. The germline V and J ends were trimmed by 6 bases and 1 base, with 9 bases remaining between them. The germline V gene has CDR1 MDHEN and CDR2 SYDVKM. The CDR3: CASRPQANTEAFF. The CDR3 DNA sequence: TGTGCCAGCAGGCCACAGGCGAACACTGAAGCTTTCTTT. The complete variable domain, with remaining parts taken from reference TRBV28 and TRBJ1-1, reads DVKVTQSSRYLVKRTGEKVFLECVQDMDHENMFWYRQDPGLGLRLIYFSYDVKMKEKGDIPEGYSVSREKKERFSLILESASTNQTSMYLCASRPQANTEAFFGQGTRLTVV.

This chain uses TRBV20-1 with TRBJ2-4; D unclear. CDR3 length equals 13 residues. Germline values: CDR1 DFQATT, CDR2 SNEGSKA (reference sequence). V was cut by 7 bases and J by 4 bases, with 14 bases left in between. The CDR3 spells CSVPTAAKNIQYF. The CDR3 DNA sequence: TGCAGTGTTCCGACCGCAGCAAAAAACATTCAGTACTTC.

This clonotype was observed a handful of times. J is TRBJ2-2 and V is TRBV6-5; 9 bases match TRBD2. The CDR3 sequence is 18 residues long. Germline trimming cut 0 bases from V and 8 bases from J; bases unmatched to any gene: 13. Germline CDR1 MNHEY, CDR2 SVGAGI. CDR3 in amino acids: CASSYSKPAGGPGGELFF. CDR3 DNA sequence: TGTGCCAGCAGTTACTCTAAGCCAGCGGGGGGACCGGGAGGGGAGCTGTTTTTT.

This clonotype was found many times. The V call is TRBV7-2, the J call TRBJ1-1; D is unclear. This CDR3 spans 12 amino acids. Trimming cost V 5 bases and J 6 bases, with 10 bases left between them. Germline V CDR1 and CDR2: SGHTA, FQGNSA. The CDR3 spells CASSDHRSEAFF. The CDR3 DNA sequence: TGTGCCAGCAGCGATCACCGCTCTGAAGCTTTCTTT.

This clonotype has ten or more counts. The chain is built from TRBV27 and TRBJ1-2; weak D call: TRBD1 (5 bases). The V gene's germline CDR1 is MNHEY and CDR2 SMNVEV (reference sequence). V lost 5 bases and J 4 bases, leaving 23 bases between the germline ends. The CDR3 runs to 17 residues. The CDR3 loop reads CASSPIPGGRGGYGYTF. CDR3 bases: TGTGCCAGCAGTCCAATACCCGGGGGACGCGGAGGCTATGGCTACACCTTC.

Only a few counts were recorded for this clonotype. CDR3 sequence reads: CASSRSKATGLMGTEAFF. CDR3 in DNA: TGTGCCAGCAGTCGATCCAAAGCGACAGGGCTTATGGGCACTGAAGCTTTCTTT. The chain employs TRBV6-5 and TRBJ1-1, with 7 nucleotides matching TRBD1. The CDR3 runs to 18 residues. Germline values: CDR1 MNHEY, CDR2 SVGAGI. The V and J ends lost 5 bases and 4 bases, in that order; junction bases with no gene match: 19.

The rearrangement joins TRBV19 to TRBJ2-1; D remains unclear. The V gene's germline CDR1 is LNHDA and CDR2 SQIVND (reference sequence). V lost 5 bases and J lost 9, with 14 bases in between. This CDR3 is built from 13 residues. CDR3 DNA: TGTGCCAGTAGTTTTCTGGACGGCAGTGAGCAGTTCTTC. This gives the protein CASSFLDGSEQFF. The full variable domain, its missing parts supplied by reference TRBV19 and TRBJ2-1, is DGGITQSPKYLFRKEGQNVTLSCEQNLNHDAMYWYRQDPGQGLRLIYYSQIVNDFQKGDIAEGYSVSREKKESFPLTVTSAQKNPTAFYLCASSFLDGSEQFFGPGTRLTVL.

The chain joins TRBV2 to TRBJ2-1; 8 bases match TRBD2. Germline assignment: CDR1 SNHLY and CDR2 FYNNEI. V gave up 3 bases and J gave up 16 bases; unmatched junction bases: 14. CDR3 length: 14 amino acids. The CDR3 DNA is TGTGCCAGCAGTGATATCATACTAGCGGCTGTACCTTTCTTC. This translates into CASSDIILAAVPFF.